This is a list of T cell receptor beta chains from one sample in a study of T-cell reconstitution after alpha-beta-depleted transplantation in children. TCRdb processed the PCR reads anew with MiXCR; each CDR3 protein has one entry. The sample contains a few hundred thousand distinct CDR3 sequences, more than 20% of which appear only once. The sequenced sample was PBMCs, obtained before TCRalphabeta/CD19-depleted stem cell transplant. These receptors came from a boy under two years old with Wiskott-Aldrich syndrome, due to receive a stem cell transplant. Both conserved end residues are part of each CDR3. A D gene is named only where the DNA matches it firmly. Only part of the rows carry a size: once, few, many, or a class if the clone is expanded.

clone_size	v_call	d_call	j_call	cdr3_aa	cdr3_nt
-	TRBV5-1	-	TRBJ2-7	CASSLGQRGTPYEQYF	TGCGCCAGCAGCTTGGGGCAGAGAGGCACCCCCTACGAGCAGTACTTC
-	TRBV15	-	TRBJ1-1	CATSRDGGGTEAFF	TGTGCCACCAGCAGAGATGGAGGGGGCACTGAAGCTTTCTTT
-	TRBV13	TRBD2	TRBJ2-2	CASSLGQREARTGELFF	TGTGCCAGCAGCTTGGGCCAGCGGGAGGCGAGGACCGGGGAGCTGTTTTTT
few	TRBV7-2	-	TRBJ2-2	CASSLGGVRTGELFF	TGTGCCAGCAGCTTAGGGGGAGTTCGAACCGGGGAGCTGTTTTTT
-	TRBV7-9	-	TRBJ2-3	CASSLPVPDTQYF	TGTGCCAGCAGCTTACCAGTTCCAGATACGCAGTATTTT
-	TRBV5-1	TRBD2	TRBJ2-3	CASSTTSGTDTQYF	TGCGCCAGCAGCACGACTAGCGGCACAGATACGCAGTATTTT
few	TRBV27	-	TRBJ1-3	CASSLGGDLSGNTIYF	TGTGCCAGCAGTTTAGGAGGGGACCTCTCTGGAAACACCATATATTTT
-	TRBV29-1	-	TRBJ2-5	CSVADFQETQYF	TGCAGCGTGGCGGACTTCCAAGAGACCCAGTACTTC
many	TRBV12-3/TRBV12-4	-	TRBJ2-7	CASSFGLFLSYEQYF	TGTGCCAGCAGTTTCGGGCTATTCCTCTCCTACGAGCAGTACTTC
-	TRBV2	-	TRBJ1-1	CASRLEGNTEAFF	TGTGCCAGCAGGTTGGAAGGGAACACTGAAGCTTTCTTT
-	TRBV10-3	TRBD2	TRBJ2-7	CAISESLAGPLEHYF	TGTGCCATCAGTGAAAGTCTAGCGGGGCCCCTCGAGCACTACTTC
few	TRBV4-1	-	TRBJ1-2	CASSQEVLPLRGYGYTF	TGCGCCAGCAGCCAAGAAGTTTTGCCGCTTCGGGGCTATGGCTACACCTTC
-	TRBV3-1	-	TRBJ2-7	CASSPRRGTSSYEQYF	TGTGCCAGCAGCCCCCGCAGGGGGACTTCATCCTACGAGCAGTACTTC
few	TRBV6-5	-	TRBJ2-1	CASSYSSYSPYNEQFF	TGTGCCAGCAGTTACTCTAGCTATTCCCCCTACAATGAGCAGTTCTTC
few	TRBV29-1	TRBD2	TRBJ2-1	CSVQSREVGEQFF	TGCAGCGTTCAATCCCGGGAGGTCGGTGAGCAGTTCTTC
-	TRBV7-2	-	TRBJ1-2	CASKKGGNYGYTF	TGTGCCAGTAAAAAAGGGGGTAACTATGGCTACACCTTC
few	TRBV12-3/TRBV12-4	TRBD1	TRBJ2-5	CASSQRQGGETQYF	TGTGCCAGCAGTCAGAGACAGGGCGGGGAGACCCAGTACTTC
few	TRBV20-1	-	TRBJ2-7	CSAPLRTVKYF	TGCAGTGCTCCTCTTAGGACAGTTAAGTACTTC
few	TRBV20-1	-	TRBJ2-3	CSEALDSTDTQYF	TGCAGTGAAGCACTAGACAGCACAGATACGCAGTATTTT